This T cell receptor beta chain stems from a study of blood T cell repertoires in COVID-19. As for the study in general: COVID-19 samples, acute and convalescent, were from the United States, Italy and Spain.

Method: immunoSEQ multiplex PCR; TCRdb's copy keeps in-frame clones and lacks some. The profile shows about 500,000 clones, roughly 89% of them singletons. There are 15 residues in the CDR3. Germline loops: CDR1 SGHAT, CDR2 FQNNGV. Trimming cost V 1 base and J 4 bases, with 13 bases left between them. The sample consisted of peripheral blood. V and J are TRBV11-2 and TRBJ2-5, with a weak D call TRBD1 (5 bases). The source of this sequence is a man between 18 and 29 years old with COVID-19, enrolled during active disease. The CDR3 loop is CASSLAQGGLETQYF. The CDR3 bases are TGTGCCAGCAGCTTAGCCCAGGGTGGGCTAGAGACCCAGTACTTC.